This TCR beta chain was identified during a study of long-term antiretroviral therapy in people with HIV. Study-wide background: First collections came about a decade before the 2015 immediate-ART recommendation.

J gave up 7 bases and V 6 bases, and 0 bases lay outside the gene matches. CDR1 is MNHNS, CDR2 SASEGT, per germline. The CDR3 runs to 12 residues. Study findings and constraints: Controls had broader CDR3 length ranges than HIV repertoires did.

Version v3.0 of the immunoSEQ assay was performed at survey level. Clones were read by immunoSEQ multiplex PCR, and TCRdb kept only the in-frame ones, dropping some. The sample holds 15,000 to 20,000 clones; around 84% are singletons and the top ten take approximately 9.2%. The sample holds one count of this clone. Its antigen remains unidentified. The sequencing here drew on unsorted PBMCs, taken 0.1 years after starting antiretroviral therapy. The source of this sequence is a young man with HIV. This chain uses TRBV6-1 with TRBJ2-2; TRBD1 matches 9 bases. The CDR3 region is CASRTGGGELFF. CDR3 coding DNA: TGTGCCAGCAGGACAGGGGGCGGGGAGCTGTTTTTT.